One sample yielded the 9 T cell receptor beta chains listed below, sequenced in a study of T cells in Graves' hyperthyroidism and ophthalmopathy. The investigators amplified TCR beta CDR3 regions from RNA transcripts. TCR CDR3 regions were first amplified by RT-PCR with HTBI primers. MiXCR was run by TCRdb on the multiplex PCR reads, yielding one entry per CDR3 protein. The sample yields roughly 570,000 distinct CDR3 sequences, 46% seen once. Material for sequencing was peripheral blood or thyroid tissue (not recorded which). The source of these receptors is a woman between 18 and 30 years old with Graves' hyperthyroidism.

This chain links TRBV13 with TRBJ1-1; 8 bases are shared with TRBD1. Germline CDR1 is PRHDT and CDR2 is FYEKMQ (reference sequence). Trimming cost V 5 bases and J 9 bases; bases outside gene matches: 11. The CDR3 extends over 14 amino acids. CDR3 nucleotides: TGTGCCAGCAGCGATCGGACAGGGACGGGACAAGCTTTCTTT. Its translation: CASSDRTGTGQAFF.

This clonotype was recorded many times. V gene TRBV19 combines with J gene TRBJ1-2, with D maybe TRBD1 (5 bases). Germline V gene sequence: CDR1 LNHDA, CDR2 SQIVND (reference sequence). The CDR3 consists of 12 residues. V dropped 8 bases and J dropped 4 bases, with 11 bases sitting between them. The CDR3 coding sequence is TGTGCCAGTGTCCAGGGCATCTATGGCTACACCTTC. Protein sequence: CASVQGIYGYTF.

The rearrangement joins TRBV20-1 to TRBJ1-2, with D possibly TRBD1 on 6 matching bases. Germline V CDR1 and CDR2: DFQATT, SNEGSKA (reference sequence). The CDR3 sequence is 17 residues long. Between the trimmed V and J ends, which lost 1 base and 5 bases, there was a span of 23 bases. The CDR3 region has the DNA TGCAGTGCTAGAGGGATACAGGGCGGAATCTCCGGTTATGGCTACACCTTC. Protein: CSARGIQGGISGYGYTF.

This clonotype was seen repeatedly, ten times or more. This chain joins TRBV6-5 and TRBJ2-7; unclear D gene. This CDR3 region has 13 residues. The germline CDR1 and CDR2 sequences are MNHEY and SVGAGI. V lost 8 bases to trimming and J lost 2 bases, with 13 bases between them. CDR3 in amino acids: CASGTDPAYEQYF. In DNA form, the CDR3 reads TGTGCCAGCGGAACCGACCCCGCCTACGAGCAGTACTTC.

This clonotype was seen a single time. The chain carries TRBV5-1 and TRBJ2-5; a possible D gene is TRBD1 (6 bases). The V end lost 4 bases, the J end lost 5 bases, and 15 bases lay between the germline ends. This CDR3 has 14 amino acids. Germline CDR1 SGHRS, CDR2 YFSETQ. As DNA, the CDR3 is TGCGCCAGCAGCCCCGAACAGGGTTTCGAGACCCAGTACTTC. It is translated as CASSPEQGFETQYF.

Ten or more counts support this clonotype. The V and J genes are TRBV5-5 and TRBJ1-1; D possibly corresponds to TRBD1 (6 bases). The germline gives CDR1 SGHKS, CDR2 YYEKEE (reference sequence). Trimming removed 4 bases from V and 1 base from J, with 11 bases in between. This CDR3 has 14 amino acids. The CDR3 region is CASSVGQTNTEAFF. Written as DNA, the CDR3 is TGTGCCAGCAGCGTAGGACAGACGAACACTGAAGCTTTCTTT.

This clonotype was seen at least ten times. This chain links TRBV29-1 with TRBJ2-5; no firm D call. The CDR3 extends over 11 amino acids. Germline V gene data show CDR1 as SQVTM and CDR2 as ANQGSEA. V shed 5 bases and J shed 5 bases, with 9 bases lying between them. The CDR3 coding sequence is TGCAGCGTTCGGACCCTCGAGACCCAGTACTTC. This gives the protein CSVRTLETQYF.

CDR3: CASSLPLNEQFF. The CDR3 region has the DNA TGTGCCAGCAGCTTACCCCTGAATGAGCAGTTCTTC. This chain connects TRBV7-9 to TRBJ2-1, with D unclear. The V end lost 2 bases, the J end lost 7 bases, and 6 bases lay between the germline ends. In germline, CDR1 is SEHNR, CDR2 FQNEAQ (reference sequence). The CDR3 is made up of 12 amino acids.

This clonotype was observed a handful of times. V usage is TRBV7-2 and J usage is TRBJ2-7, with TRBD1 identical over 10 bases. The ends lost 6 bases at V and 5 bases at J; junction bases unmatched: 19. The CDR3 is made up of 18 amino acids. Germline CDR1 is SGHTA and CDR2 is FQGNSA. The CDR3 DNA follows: TGTGCCAGCAGAAGCCGGGACAGGGGATGGTTGGATACTCACGAGCAGTACTTC. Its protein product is CASRSRDRGWLDTHEQYF.